Below, 26 T cell receptor beta chains from the same sample are listed, as sequenced in a study of blood T cells in healthy people across ages (dated by TCRdb to 2014 to 2015). Library construction relied on 5' RACE. TCRdb lists the instrument as Illumina HiSeq 2500. The second PCR ran for about 6 to 12 cycles and used a J-beta primer mix along with a sample-barcoded 5' primer. The public reads were reanalyzed by TCRdb: fastp trimming at Q25, MiXCR alignment, in-frame beta chains only. All rows with the same CDR3 protein become a single entry with the most common DNA and genes. The sample has around 750,000 distinct CDR3 sequences on record, roughly 53% of them singletons. The ten largest clones add up to 41% of the sample. The source material was blood. The receptors stem from a man older than 75 in good health.

This clonotype has a handful of counts. V and J are TRBV7-9 and TRBJ2-5, with D possibly being TRBD2 (5 bases). The length of the CDR3 is 15 residues. From germline, CDR1 is SEHNR and CDR2 FQNEAQ (reference sequence). V dropped 3 bases and J dropped 5 bases, with 16 bases sitting between them. The CDR3: CASSLSRAGLETQYF. CDR3 nucleotide sequence: TGTGCCAGCAGCTTGTCCCGGGCGGGCTTGGAGACCCAGTACTTC.

The rearrangement links TRBV29-1 to TRBJ1-2; 9 bases align to TRBD1. CDR1 is SQVTM and CDR2 is ANQGSEA in the germline V gene. V shed 7 bases and J 3 bases; nucleotides not matched to a gene: 3. CDR3 length: 12 amino acids. The DNA for the CDR3 is TGCAGCGGGACAGGGGAGGACTATGGCTACACCTTC. Its translation is CSGTGEDYGYTF.

The chain's CDR3 is CASTSAMAMGSSYTF. DNA for the CDR3: TGCGCCAGCACCTCCGCCATGGCCATGGGTTCTAGCTACACCTTC. V is TRBV4-1 and J is TRBJ1-2, with D uncertain. The CDR3 extends over 15 amino acids. The germline gives CDR1 MGHRA, CDR2 YSYEKL. Trimming removed 7 bases from V and 9 bases from J, with 24 bases in between.

This clonotype has just a few counts. This chain links TRBV27 with TRBJ2-6; D unclear. V gave up 6 bases and J gave up 10 bases, with 13 bases separating them. The germline V gene has CDR1 MNHEY and CDR2 SMNVEV (reference sequence). This CDR3 comprises 13 residues. The CDR3 spells CASSLPGRNVLTF. In nucleotides, the CDR3 is TGTGCCAGCAGCCTACCGGGCCGTAACGTCCTGACTTTC.

In this sample, this clonotype turned up a few times. This chain uses TRBV13 with TRBJ2-5; perhaps TRBD1 as D (6 bases). This CDR3 region has 16 residues. V lost 6 bases and J lost 5, with 22 bases in between. Looked up from germline, CDR1 is PRHDT and CDR2 is FYEKMQ (reference sequence). CDR3 sequence: CASSKMPGQGSETQYF. CDR3 nucleotides: TGTGCCAGCAGTAAGATGCCGGGACAAGGCTCGGAGACCCAGTACTTC.

The J gene is TRBJ2-7, the V gene TRBV29-1; D call uncertain. V lost 6 bases, J lost 0 bases, and 9 bases lay in between. The CDR3 runs 12 residues. Germline CDR1 SQVTM, CDR2 ANQGSEA. CDR3 region: CSVLWSSYEQYF. As DNA, the CDR3 is TGCAGCGTCCTCTGGAGCTCCTACGAGCAGTACTTC.

V gene TRBV29-1 combines with J gene TRBJ2-1, with D possibly TRBD2 on 7 matching bases. This CDR3 contains 15 residues. Per the germline V gene, CDR1 is SQVTM and CDR2 is ANQGSEA. V lost 7 bases to trimming and J lost 0 bases, with 16 bases between them. In DNA, the CDR3 is TGCAGCGCTGTGGGGGGGGCCCGCTCCTACAATGAGCAGTTCTTC. Amino acid sequence: CSAVGGARSYNEQFF.

In nucleotides, the CDR3 is TGCAGTGCTAGAGGGGGGACTAGCGGGAGGAACTCCGAGCAGTACTTC. This translates into CSARGGTSGRNSEQYF. The chain has TRBV20-1 and TRBJ2-7; 15 bases fit TRBD2. CDR1 is DFQATT and CDR2 is SNEGSKA in the germline V gene (reference sequence). This CDR3 is 16 amino acids long. J gave up 6 bases and V 1 base, and 7 bases lay outside the gene matches.

CDR3 sequence reads: CASTLNKSFQQGATFF. CDR3 DNA sequence: TGTGCCAGCACCCTAAACAAGAGTTTTCAGCAGGGGGCGACTTTCTTT. V and J are TRBV6-6 and TRBJ1-1, with 8 bases that match TRBD1. After removal of 7 bases from V and 12 bases from J, the junction contained 22 bases not matched to a gene. The CDR3 has 16 amino acids. Germline lookup yields CDR1 MNHNY and CDR2 SVGAGI (reference sequence).

The chain combines TRBV5-1 with TRBJ2-3; 12 bases fit TRBD2. J gave up 4 bases and V 1 base, and 10 bases lay outside the gene matches. The CDR3 spans 18 residues. CDR1 and CDR2 (germline): SGHRS, YFSETQ. CDR3 sequence (DNA): TGCGCCAGCAGCTTGTATGGGACTAGCGGGTCTAGCGCAGATACGCAGTATTTT. Protein: CASSLYGTSGSSADTQYF.

The chain has TRBV10-2 and TRBJ2-7; TRBD2 matches at 9 bases. The V segment lost 5 bases and the J segment 5 bases; nucleotides outside the gene matches: 13. Germline values: CDR1 WSHSY, CDR2 SAAADI. The CDR3 length is 16 residues. CDR3 region: CASSSAWREGRDEQYF. The CDR3 DNA follows: TGCGCCAGCAGTTCAGCTTGGCGGGAGGGCCGGGACGAGCAGTACTTC.

CDR3 sequence reads: CSVAANGGQRETQYF. CDR3 bases: TGCAGCGTTGCGGCTAACGGGGGACAGCGAGAGACCCAGTACTTC. The rearrangement links TRBV29-1 to TRBJ2-5, with D perhaps matching TRBD1 (7 bases). V was trimmed by 4 bases and J by 4 bases, leaving 19 bases between them. Germline CDR1 is SQVTM and CDR2 is ANQGSEA. The CDR3 is made up of 15 amino acids.

CDR3 bases: TGTGCCAGCTCACCGCAGGGGAGCTCCTACAATGAGCAGTACTTC. This gives the protein CASSPQGSSYNEQYF. The gene calls are TRBV18 and TRBJ2-1; D possibly corresponds to TRBD1 (6 bases). The end of the DNA is better explained by TRBJ2-7, so the J call may be wrong. Germline CDR1 KGHSH, CDR2 LQKENI. The length of the CDR3 is 15 residues.

The chain is built from TRBV20-1 and TRBJ2-1; possibly TRBD1 for D (6 bases). Matching the DNA end better, TRBJ2-7 makes the J call doubtful. The CDR3 totals 15 residues. The germline CDR1 and CDR2 sequences are DFQATT and SNEGSKA (reference sequence). The CDR3 spells CSAKNDRDTYNEQYF. CDR3 in DNA: TGCAGTGCGAAAAACGACCGGGACACGTACAATGAGCAGTACTTC.

V and J are TRBV6-5 and TRBJ2-3, with D possibly being TRBD1 (6 bases). The CDR3 has 16 amino acids. Germline V gene data show CDR1 as MNHEY and CDR2 as SVGAGI. Trimming cost V 6 bases and J 3 bases, with 19 bases left between them. CDR3 loop: CASRKGYQQGTDTQYF. The DNA for the CDR3 is TGTGCCAGCAGGAAAGGGTATCAACAGGGAACAGATACGCAGTATTTT.

The V gene is TRBV29-1, the J gene TRBJ1-1; D possibly corresponds to TRBD1 (6 bases). This CDR3 has 13 residues. Germline V gene sequence: CDR1 SQVTM, CDR2 ANQGSEA. Trimming removed 7 bases at V and 4 bases at J, with 16 bases between. The CDR3 here is CSGNREVATEAFF. The CDR3 nucleotides read TGCAGCGGGAACAGGGAAGTGGCCACTGAAGCTTTCTTT.

This clonotype was seen more than once but under ten times. The chain combines TRBV6-5 with TRBJ1-2; D unresolved. Trimming cost V 10 bases and J 8 bases, with 14 bases left between them. Germline V gene sequence: CDR1 MNHEY, CDR2 SVGAGI. CDR3 length: 11 amino acids. The CDR3 DNA reads as TGTGCCACCCGTGATTTGGGCGGCTACACCTTC. It specifies CATRDLGGYTF.

This sequence joins TRBV28 and TRBJ2-3, with 8 bases identical to TRBD2. Per the germline V gene, CDR1 is MDHEN and CDR2 is SYDVKM. V shed 5 bases and J 2 bases; nucleotides not matched to a gene: 3. This CDR3 is built from 14 residues. CDR3 in DNA: TGTGCCAGCAGTATTAGCGGGATCACAGATACGCAGTATTTT. It specifies CASSISGITDTQYF. Full variable domain (outside the CDR3, taken from reference TRBV28 and TRBJ2-3): DVKVTQSSRYLVKRTGEKVFLECVQDMDHENMFWYRQDPGLGLRLIYFSYDVKMKEKGDIPEGYSVSREKKERFSLILESASTNQTSMYLCASSISGITDTQYFGPGTRLTVL.

This clonotype came up a few times. The chain joins TRBV29-1 to TRBJ1-2; tentatively, D is TRBD1 (5 bases). Germline CDR1 is SQVTM and CDR2 is ANQGSEA. V shed 3 bases and J shed 0 bases, with 17 bases lying between them. There are 16 residues in the CDR3. CDR3 in DNA: TGCAGCGTTGAGAACCCCCGGGACCTCCCTAACTATGGCTACACCTTC. This codes for CSVENPRDLPNYGYTF.

V is TRBV4-2 and J is TRBJ1-1, with 8 bases matching TRBD1. The germline V gene encodes CDR1 LGHNA and CDR2 YNFKEQ. J lost 4 bases, V lost 4 bases, and 5 bases had no gene match. The length of the CDR3 is 14 residues. CDR3 loop: CASSPQGAPTEAFF. For the CDR3, the DNA is TGTGCCAGCAGCCCTCAGGGGGCGCCCACTGAAGCTTTCTTT.

The chain uses TRBV19 and TRBJ1-5; TRBD1 agrees at 10 bases. Germline CDR1 is LNHDA and CDR2 is SQIVND (reference sequence). Trimming took 1 base from V and 4 from J; bases not matched to a gene: 7. The CDR3 totals 17 residues. The CDR3 DNA sequence: TGTGCCAGTAGTATAGGGAGACAGGGGGCTGGAAATCAGCCCCAGCATTTT. It specifies CASSIGRQGAGNQPQHF. Using reference TRBV19 and TRBJ1-5 for the parts outside the CDR3, the full variable domain is DGGITQSPKYLFRKEGQNVTLSCEQNLNHDAMYWYRQDPGQGLRLIYYSQIVNDFQKGDIAEGYSVSREKKESFPLTVTSAQKNPTAFYLCASSIGRQGAGNQPQHFGDGTRLSIL.

This chain links TRBV29-1 with TRBJ2-1; D not resolved. Germline V gene lookup returns CDR1 SQVTM and CDR2 ANQGSEA. The CDR3 runs to 9 residues. Deletions cut 4 bases from V and 8 bases from J, with 3 bases between. The chain's CDR3 is CSVGDEQFF. The CDR3 DNA reads as TGCAGCGTTGGCGATGAGCAGTTCTTC.

The genes are TRBV9 and TRBJ1-2; D not resolved. The ends were cut back, 0 bases at V and 4 bases at J, with 10 bases in the middle. This CDR3 has 14 residues. Germline V gene lookup returns CDR1 SGDLS and CDR2 YYNGEE. The chain's CDR3 is CASSVAQSGYGYTF. CDR3 coding DNA: TGTGCCAGCAGCGTAGCACAGAGTGGCTATGGCTACACCTTC.

In its sample, this clonotype was seen a few times. CDR3 loop: CASTSLGDYEQFF. Written as DNA, the CDR3 is TGTGCCAGCACCTCCTTGGGGGATTATGAGCAGTTCTTC. The V call is TRBV28, the J call TRBJ2-1; D may match TRBD1 or TRBD2 (5 bases each). V lost 7 bases and J 8 bases, leaving 15 bases between the germline ends. The CDR3 runs 13 residues. Germline V gene sequence: CDR1 MDHEN, CDR2 SYDVKM.

The rearrangement joins TRBV9 to TRBJ2-7, with TRBD2 as a possible D gene (5 bases). The CDR3 consists of 15 residues. V shed 0 bases and J shed 5 bases, with 15 bases lying between them. Germline V lookup: CDR1 SGDLS, CDR2 YYNGEE. CDR3 loop: CASSVEAWTSHEQYF. The CDR3 DNA reads as TGTGCCAGCAGCGTAGAGGCGTGGACTTCCCACGAGCAGTACTTC.

Only one count was recorded for this clonotype. This chain links TRBV2 with TRBJ2-2, with TRBD1 matching 7 bases. After removal of 6 bases from V and 1 base from J, the junction contained 5 bases not matched to a gene. CDR3 length equals 15 residues. Germline V gene data show CDR1 as SNHLY and CDR2 as FYNNEI. Here the CDR3 reads CASRSDRENTGELFF. In nucleotides, the CDR3 is TGTGCCAGCAGATCTGACAGGGAGAACACCGGGGAGCTGTTTTTT.